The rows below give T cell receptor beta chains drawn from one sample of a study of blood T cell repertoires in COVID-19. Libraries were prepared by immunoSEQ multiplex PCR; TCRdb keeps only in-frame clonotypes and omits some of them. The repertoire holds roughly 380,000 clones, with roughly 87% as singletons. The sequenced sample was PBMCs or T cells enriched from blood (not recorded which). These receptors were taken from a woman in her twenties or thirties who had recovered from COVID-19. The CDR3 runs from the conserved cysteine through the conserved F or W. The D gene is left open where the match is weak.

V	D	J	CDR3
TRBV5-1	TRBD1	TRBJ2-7	CASSPGTGGLEQYF
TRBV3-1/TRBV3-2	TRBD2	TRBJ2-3	CASSQGEAGRADTQYF
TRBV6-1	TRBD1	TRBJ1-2	CASSEVTGGSYYGYTF
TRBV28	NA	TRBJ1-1	CASTAILEGEMNTEAFF
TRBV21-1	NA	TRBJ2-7	CASIPPRGYEQYF
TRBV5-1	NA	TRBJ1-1	CASSLFPTGMNTEAFF
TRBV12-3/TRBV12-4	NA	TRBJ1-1	CASSQQVYSEAFF
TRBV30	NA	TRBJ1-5	CAWSPLQGNQPQHF
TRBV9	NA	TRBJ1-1	CASSVAGTLNTEAFF
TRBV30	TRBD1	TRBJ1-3	CAWGTAPGNTIYF
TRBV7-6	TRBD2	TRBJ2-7	CASSLVSGGRSGEQYF
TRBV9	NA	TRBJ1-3	CASSVTGPSSGNTIYF
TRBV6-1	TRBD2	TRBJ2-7	CASSDLAVKKYF
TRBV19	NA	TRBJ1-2	CASSISSRADGYTF
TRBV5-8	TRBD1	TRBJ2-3	CASSLGQGLVTDTQYF
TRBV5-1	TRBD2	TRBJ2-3	CASRASGAPTDTQYF
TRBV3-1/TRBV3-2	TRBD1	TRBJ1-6	CASSQEQGASPLHF
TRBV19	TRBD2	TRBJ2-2	CASSISSGSYEAGELFF
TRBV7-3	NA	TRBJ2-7	CASSLSHGTTYEQYF
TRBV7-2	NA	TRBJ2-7	CASSLLGTSAYEQYF
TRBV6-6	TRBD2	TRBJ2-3	CASSPGTSGGWGDTQYF
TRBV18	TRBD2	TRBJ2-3	CASSPRRAGESGDTQYF
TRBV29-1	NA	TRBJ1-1	CSATAAGLPFF
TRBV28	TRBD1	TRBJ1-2	CASSEGDRGDGYTF
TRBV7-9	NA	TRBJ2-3	CASSPPRPTSTDTQYF
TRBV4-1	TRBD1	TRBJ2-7	CASSQDRRQGEGSYEQYF
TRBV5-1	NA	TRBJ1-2	CASSLAGDRSTVRGYTF
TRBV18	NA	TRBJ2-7	CASSRNRVGYSYEQYF
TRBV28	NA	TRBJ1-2	CASSSNRRGWTGYTF
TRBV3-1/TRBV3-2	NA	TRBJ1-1	CASSLRGSTEAFF
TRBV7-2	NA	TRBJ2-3	CASSSFTDTQYF
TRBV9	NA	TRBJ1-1	CASSPPQGQATEAFF
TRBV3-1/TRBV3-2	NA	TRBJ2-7	CASSQQDARGGAPYEQYF
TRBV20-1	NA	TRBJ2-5	CSEGSRETQYF
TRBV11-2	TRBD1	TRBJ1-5	CASSLGTGTDSNQPQHF
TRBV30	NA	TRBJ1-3	CAWTFPGGVWNTIYF
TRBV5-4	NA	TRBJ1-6	CASSLGYGVNNSPLHF
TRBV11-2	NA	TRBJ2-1	CASSLDRPEVFF
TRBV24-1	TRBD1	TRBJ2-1	CAISDPGTGTNEQFF
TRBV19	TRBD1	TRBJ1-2	CASSIRTGEYGYTF